Listed here are 19 T cell receptor beta chains from one sample, sequenced in a study of CD8+ T cells in alopecia areata. RNA was isolated and reverse transcribed to cDNA, the sequencing template. Here immunoSEQ multiplex PCR was the method, and the copy in TCRdb shows in-frame clones only, minus some. The sample yields approximately 3,000 clones, without any singletons. Time point denoted: mouse skin 3 weeks after grafting. The material was skin, obtained at week 3. These receptors came from a C3H/HeJ mouse with alopecia areata. The MHC haplotype of the strain is H2-k.

This clone was seen a few times. Any gene name here is a mouse gene name. The read terminates 4 residues ahead of where the CDR3 ends, so the germline J gene completes it. This sequence joins TRBV31 and TRBJ2-1; maybe TRBD1 (6 bases). Per germline, CDR1 GKSSPN and CDR2 SITVG. Trimming took 1 base from V and 1 from J, leaving 8 bases between them. The CDR3 extends over 14 amino acids. The CDR3 sequence: CAWSPGQNYAEQFF. CDR3 bases read: TGTGCCTGGAGTCCGGGACAAAACTATGCT.

This clone has a count of ten or more. Gene labels here are mouse ones. The observed sequence ends 4 residues before the CDR3 terminus, with the missing tail filled in from the germline J gene. The chain carries TRBV19 and TRBJ2-1; the match to TRBD2 covers 14 bases. The trim removed 2 bases at V and 6 bases at J, leaving 4 bases unmatched. CDR1 FNHDT and CDR2 SITEND come from the germline V gene (reference sequence). This CDR3 comprises 16 residues. This CDR3 is CASSMGTGGALAEQFF. Partial CDR3 DNA: TGTGCCAGCAGTATGGGGACTGGGGGGGCGCTTGCT.

By share of the sample, this clone is large. Gene names follow the mouse nomenclature. The read ends 4 residues shy of where the CDR3 ends; the end is completed using the germline J gene. This chain joins TRBV19 and TRBJ2-3, with 8 bases aligning to TRBD2. V lost 3 bases and J lost 3; bases outside the gene matches: 0. Germline V CDR1 and CDR2: FNHDT, SITEND (reference sequence). The CDR3 is 13 residues long. CDR3 sequence: CASSRGGAETLYF. CDR3 DNA, as far as it was read: TGTGCCAGCAGTAGGGGGGGCGCAGAA.

This clone has a count of ten or more. These gene names are mouse names. From the germline J gene comes the end of the CDR3, since the read stops 4 residues before it. The chain is built from TRBV13-3 and TRBJ2-5; 11 bases map to TRBD2. Per germline, CDR1 NNHDY and CDR2 SYVADS. V lost 5 bases, J lost 1 base, and 3 bases stayed unmatched. The CDR3 is made up of 15 amino acids. This CDR3 is CASSRDWGHQDTQYF. CDR3 bases read: TGTGCCAGCAGCCGGGACTGGGGGCACCAAGAC.

By sample fraction, this clone is medium-sized. Gene names and germline refer to mouse. The sequence runs out 4 residues before the end of the CDR3; the remainder is reconstructed from the germline J gene. The rearrangement uses TRBV5 and TRBJ2-1; tentative D call: TRBD1 (6 bases). Germline-derived CDR1 and CDR2 are LGHNA and YNLKQL (reference sequence). The CDR3 is made up of 15 amino acids. Trimming pared 4 bases from V and 4 bases from J, leaving 14 bases between. Incomplete CDR3 DNA: TGTGCCAGCAGCCCCCGGGACAACCCGTATGCT. This codes for CASSPRDNPYA. The full CDR3 protein reads CASSPRDNPYAEQFF.

This clone came up a few times. Gene names are the mouse ones. CDR3 in amino acids: CASGDGGGARAEQFF. The part of the CDR3 DNA that was read is TGTGCCAGCGGTGATGGTGGGGGGGCGCGTGCT. The chain couples TRBV13-2 to TRBJ2-1; 9 nucleotides match TRBD2. Read coverage stops 4 residues before the CDR3 terminus; the germline J gene supplies the remainder. Germline V gene data show CDR1 as NNHNN and CDR2 as SYGAGS (reference sequence). The CDR3 is made up of 15 amino acids. V lost 0 bases and J lost 6; bases outside the gene matches: 4.

This clone is categorized as medium-sized. All gene names here are mouse names. The read comes to an end 4 residues before the CDR3 does, leaving the germline J gene to fill in the end. The chain carries TRBV13-3 and TRBJ2-1, with 8 bases aligning to TRBD1. The CDR3 runs 15 residues. The trim removed 4 bases at V and 0 bases at J, leaving 3 bases unmatched. CDR1 is NNHDY and CDR2 is SYVADS in the germline V gene. The part of the CDR3 DNA that was read is TGTGCCAGCAGTTGGACAGGGAATAACTATGCT. This sequence encodes CASSWTGNNYA. The whole CDR3 sequence reads CASSWTGNNYAEQFF.

Sample share makes this clone medium-sized. Mouse gene names and germline throughout. The CDR3 end falls 4 residues outside the read, so it is completed with the germline J gene. The chain uses TRBV13-1 and TRBJ2-4, with 7 positions matching TRBD1. V trimming: 3 bases; J trimming: 3 bases; junction bases outside the gene matches: 4. The CDR3 spans 14 residues. Germline V lookup: CDR1 NSHNY, CDR2 SYGAGN. The CDR3 bases that were read are TGTGCCAGCAGTGTGACAGGGCGACAAAAC. It specifies CASSVTGRQN. In full, the CDR3 is CASSVTGRQNTLYF.

In this sample, this clone turned up many times. Any gene name here is a mouse gene name. The read falls 4 residues short of the CDR3 end, and the missing part is taken from the germline J gene. This chain joins TRBV13-2 and TRBJ2-1, with 8 bases that match TRBD2. Germline V gives CDR1 NNHNN, CDR2 SYGAGS (reference sequence). CDR3 length equals 14 residues. CDR3 DNA, as far as it was read: TGTGCCAGCGGTGATGCTGGGGGGAGGGCT. Its protein product is CASGDAGGRA. In full, the CDR3 reads CASGDAGGRAEQFF.

In regard to this clone: Gene labels here are mouse ones. Read sequence stops 4 residues before the CDR3 end, and the germline J gene provides the missing end. The chain recombines TRBV13-3 with TRBJ2-7, with a possible D match to TRBD1 (6 bases). The CDR3 runs 14 residues. Trimming removed 3 bases at V and 0 bases at J, with 10 bases between. Germline V lookup: CDR1 NNHDY, CDR2 SYVADS. The part of the CDR3 DNA that was read is TGTGCCAGCAGTGCGGGACACCACTCCTAT. It specifies CASSAGHHSY. The full CDR3 is CASSAGHHSYEQYF.

In its sample, this clone ranks as medium-sized (0.01 to 0.1%). Gene and germline names: mouse. The sequenced CDR3 bases are TGCACCTGCAGTGCAGACGGGGGGAGCTATGCT. Translated: CTCSADGGSYA. The whole CDR3 sequence reads CTCSADGGSYAEQFF. The chain combines TRBV1 with TRBJ2-1; the D gene is possibly TRBD2 (6 bases). The read stops 4 residues short of the end of the CDR3; the missing end is completed from the germline J gene. Trimming shortened V by 0 bases and J by 3 bases, and 9 bases separated the two germline ends. CDR3 length: 15 residues. Germline V gene lookup returns CDR1 NSQYPW and CDR2 LRSPGD (reference sequence).

This clone is classed as medium-sized (0.01 to 0.1%). Mouse gene names and germline throughout. The read ends 4 residues before the CDR3 terminus; that terminus is restored from the germline J gene. The chain couples TRBV13-1 to TRBJ2-7, with a possible D match to TRBD2 (6 bases). The CDR3 runs to 13 residues. The germline gives CDR1 NSHNY, CDR2 SYGAGN. V dropped 3 bases and J dropped 0 bases, with 7 bases sitting between them. CDR3 residues: CASSGTDSYEQYF. The sequenced part of the CDR3 DNA is TGTGCCAGCAGTGGGACTGACTCCTAT.

This clone appeared many times. Gene and germline names: mouse. The read falls 4 residues short of the CDR3 end, and the missing part is taken from the germline J gene. The gene calls are TRBV4 and TRBJ2-3; D possibly corresponds to TRBD2 (6 bases). The CDR3 extends over 13 amino acids. Trimming removed 4 bases from V and 1 base from J, with 6 bases in between. Germline V CDR1 and CDR2: LGHDT, YNNKQL (reference sequence). The CDR3 loop is CASSWTGAETLYF. Partial CDR3 DNA: TGTGCCAGCAGCTGGACTGGTGCAGAA.

This clone was detected ten times or more. Germline and genes: mouse. The sequenced fragment ends 4 residues before the CDR3 boundary, so the rest is inferred from the germline J gene. The rearrangement uses TRBV13-2 and TRBJ2-3; D call uncertain. This CDR3 comprises 14 residues. CDR1 NNHNN and CDR2 SYGAGS come from the germline V gene (reference sequence). Trimming stripped 0 bases from V and 0 bases from J, with 5 bases between. CDR3 DNA (partial): TGTGCCAGCGGTGATGCAGTTAGTGCAGAA. Its translation: CASGDAVSAE. The full CDR3 reads CASGDAVSAETLYF.

This clone occurred many times. The genes and germline here are from mouse. The CDR3 end is not reached by the read, which stops 4 residues before it; the germline J gene fills it in. V gene TRBV1 combines with J gene TRBJ2-1; D perhaps matches TRBD2 (6 bases). V lost 4 bases and J lost 6, with 7 bases in between. This CDR3 comprises 12 residues. Germline lookup yields CDR1 NSQYPW and CDR2 LRSPGD (reference sequence). The covered CDR3 bases are TGCACCTGCAGTGGGGACTTTGCT. This codes for CTCSGDFA. The entire CDR3 protein is CTCSGDFAEQFF.

This clone has a count of ten or more. Mouse germline and gene names are used. The CDR3 end is not reached by the read, which stops 4 residues before it; the germline J gene fills it in. The chain carries TRBV29 and TRBJ2-5, with D possibly TRBD1 on 6 matching bases. This CDR3 has 14 amino acids. Germline V CDR1 and CDR2: MSHET, SYDVDS. Trimming took 5 bases from V and 0 from J, leaving 9 bases between them. The part of the CDR3 DNA that was read is TGTGCTAGCAGTCCGGGACATAACCAAGAC. Translating it yields CASSPGHNQD. The whole CDR3 protein is CASSPGHNQDTQYF.

For this clone: Gene labels here are mouse ones. CDR3 DNA, as far as it was read: TGTGCCAGCAGGACAGGGGGCGCTAACACA. As protein: CASRTGGANT. The entire CDR3 is CASRTGGANTEVFF. The chain is built from TRBV13-3 and TRBJ1-1; 10 bases fit TRBD1. The DNA ends 4 residues before the CDR3 does, and the rest of the CDR3 is filled in from the germline J gene. The CDR3 totals 14 residues. The germline gives CDR1 NNHDY, CDR2 SYVADS. J lost 2 bases, V lost 5 bases, and 3 bases had no gene match.

This clone was seen many times. Gene and germline names: mouse. The CDR3 end is not reached by the read, which stops 4 residues before it; the germline J gene fills it in. The chain uses TRBV13-2 and TRBJ2-7; D gene unclear. V lost 4 bases and J 3 bases, leaving 5 bases between the germline ends. The CDR3 spans 11 residues. Germline lookup yields CDR1 NNHNN and CDR2 SYGAGS (reference sequence). CDR3 bases read: TGTGCCAGCGGTTCTGGCTAT. Translating gives CASGSGY. The entire CDR3 protein is CASGSGYEQYF.

This clone has at least ten counts. Genes and germline are mouse. The CDR3 end is not reached by the read, which stops 4 residues before it; the germline J gene fills it in. V is TRBV13-2 and J is TRBJ1-2; D not resolved. In germline, CDR1 is NNHNN, CDR2 SYGAGS (reference sequence). The V and J ends lost 4 bases and 0 bases respectively, with 10 bases between them. The CDR3 contains 14 residues. The covered CDR3 bases are TGTGCCAGCGGTCAAGACAATGCAAACTCC. Its translation is CASGQDNANS. Given in full, the CDR3 is CASGQDNANSDYTF.